This T cell receptor beta chain was found in a study of vaccination effects on CD4 cells after COVID-19. Under the ViraFEST assay, PBMC were stimulated with viral peptide pools so that antigen-specific CD4+ T cells expanded. Sequencing was performed afterwards. CD4+ T cells were isolated after less than 13 days of culture. Participants completed two doses of the BNT162b2 or mRNA-1273 vaccine. Sequencing was performed with immunoSEQ multiplex PCR; in TCRdb, only in-frame clones are kept and a portion is missing. Found here are 25,000 to 35,000 clones, 80% of them singletons; the top ten hold more than 5%. V lost 0 bases to trimming and J lost 5 bases, with 13 bases between them. Germline assignment: CDR1 MGHRA and CDR2 YSYEKL. This CDR3 is built from 15 residues. This clone appeared a few times. Antigen unknown.

The genes are TRBV4-1 and TRBJ1-2; maybe TRBD1 (6 bases). The sequence derives from a human donor who received a COVID-19 vaccine. Some clones in this sample may be carry-over from other donors' samples. The sequenced sample was CD4+ T cells from PBMCs cultured with SARS-CoV-2 spike peptides, obtained after COVID-19 vaccination. The CDR3 DNA follows: TGCGCCAGCAGCCAAGATCCCAGGGGAAGATATGGCTACACCTTC. Amino acids: CASSQDPRGRYGYTF.